This is a list of T cell receptor beta chains from one sample in a study of molecular identifiers for immune sequencing clone quantification. Each CDR3 protein gets one entry after TCRdb re-called the PCR reads with MiXCR. Here the sample spans hundreds of thousands of distinct CDR3 sequences, approximately 24% being singletons. The sequencing input was naive CD8+ T cells from blood, with Jurkat cell RNA spiked in. These receptor sequences come from a human donor in good health. Some libraries in this study had Jurkat cell RNA spiked in. Both conserved end residues are part of each CDR3. The D gene is left open where the match is weak.

V: TRBV7-6; D: TRBD1; J: TRBJ2-3; CDR3: CASSLARAGGPATQYF
V: TRBV7-2; D: .; J: TRBJ1-5; CDR3: CASSSLLYGGNQPQHF
V: TRBV9; D: TRBD1; J: TRBJ2-4; CDR3: CASSVEGTADNIQYF
V: TRBV7-9; D: .; J: TRBJ2-7; CDR3: CASSPTGVSYEQYF
V: TRBV5-6; D: .; J: TRBJ2-1; CDR3: CASSDPTGLSSYNEQFF
V: TRBV28; D: .; J: TRBJ2-2; CDR3: CASSALGLEATGELFF
V: TRBV15; D: .; J: TRBJ1-1; CDR3: CATSRGRSGRGGENTEAFF
V: TRBV18; D: .; J: TRBJ2-7; CDR3: CASSPVVSIDEQYF
V: TRBV5-5; D: .; J: TRBJ2-7; CDR3: CASSLFTGIAYEQYF
V: TRBV6-5; D: TRBD2; J: TRBJ2-1; CDR3: CASSRTSGMSSYNEQFF
V: TRBV6-4; D: .; J: TRBJ2-2; CDR3: CASSDSDGELFF
V: TRBV12-3/TRBV12-4; D: TRBD1; J: TRBJ1-6; CDR3: CASSAGQGSNSHLHF
V: TRBV20-1; D: .; J: TRBJ2-7; CDR3: CSALPTLGQGREQYF
V: TRBV4-3; D: .; J: TRBJ2-3; CDR3: CASSPMGARPTDTQYF
V: TRBV7-3; D: TRBD1; J: TRBJ1-1; CDR3: CASSSGQGLNTEAFF
V: TRBV20-1; D: .; J: TRBJ2-3; CDR3: CSAIGRLTDTQYF
V: TRBV9; D: .; J: TRBJ2-5; CDR3: CASSVGGDQETQYF
V: TRBV20-1; D: .; J: TRBJ1-4; CDR3: CSARPQGSNEKLFF
V: TRBV4-1; D: .; J: TRBJ2-1; CDR3: CASSQWRRDGYNEQFF
V: TRBV5-6; D: TRBD2; J: TRBJ2-3; CDR3: CASSLKGTVLAGGTDTQYF
V: TRBV29-1; D: .; J: TRBJ2-3; CDR3: CSVGIGADTQYF
V: TRBV27; D: .; J: TRBJ2-3; CDR3: CASSLFVQGVTDTQYF
V: TRBV28; D: .; J: TRBJ2-1; CDR3: CASSPDRYQFF
V: TRBV28; D: .; J: TRBJ1-1; CDR3: CASSGVSNTEAFF
V: TRBV13; D: TRBD1; J: TRBJ2-5; CDR3: CASSHSDRETETQYF
V: TRBV27; D: TRBD1; J: TRBJ2-7; CDR3: CASSPRTGEPYEQYF
V: TRBV4-3; D: TRBD2; J: TRBJ2-3; CDR3: CASSQLGTSGSPSADTQYF
V: TRBV12-3/TRBV12-4; D: TRBD1; J: TRBJ2-4; CDR3: CASRPGTGVARLAKNIQYF
V: TRBV24-1; D: .; J: TRBJ1-1; CDR3: CATSDLIGLRAFF
V: TRBV20-1; D: .; J: TRBJ2-2; CDR3: CSARGQDVAGELFF
V: TRBV27; D: .; J: TRBJ1-4; CDR3: CASSWQLGEKLFF
V: TRBV11-1; D: TRBD2; J: TRBJ2-2; CDR3: CASTGLAGVSTGELFF
V: TRBV7-9; D: .; J: TRBJ1-5; CDR3: CASSLGDNHQPQHF
V: TRBV4-3; D: TRBD1; J: TRBJ1-2; CDR3: CASSQGVGQALSFGYTF
V: TRBV24-1; D: .; J: TRBJ2-1; CDR3: CATSQPNHEQFF
V: TRBV6-5; D: .; J: TRBJ2-3; CDR3: CASRRGDTQYF
V: TRBV7-9; D: TRBD2; J: TRBJ2-7; CDR3: CASSPLAGEGYEQYF
V: TRBV4-3; D: TRBD2; J: TRBJ2-3; CDR3: CASRQDYSGALTDTQYF
V: TRBV30; D: TRBD1; J: TRBJ1-5; CDR3: CAWNPGQDSNQPQHF
V: TRBV11-3; D: TRBD1; J: TRBJ1-1; CDR3: CASTQPPDRANTEAFF
V: TRBV2; D: .; J: TRBJ2-7; CDR3: CASIPPAYTGKISYEQYF
V: TRBV6-5; D: .; J: TRBJ2-5; CDR3: CASSPEGDQQTQYF
V: TRBV19; D: TRBD2; J: TRBJ2-1; CDR3: CASTFPGLAGVNEQFF
V: TRBV20-1; D: .; J: TRBJ2-7; CDR3: CSARMTTPYYEQYF
V: TRBV28; D: TRBD2; J: TRBJ2-5; CDR3: CASSLVVREAQKQETQYF
V: TRBV13; D: TRBD2; J: TRBJ2-3; CDR3: CASTPRTSGLKGTDTQYF
V: TRBV5-1; D: TRBD1; J: TRBJ2-3; CDR3: CASSEMEQGAADTQYF
V: TRBV20-1; D: .; J: TRBJ1-2; CDR3: CSASHNGIYGYTF
V: TRBV9; D: TRBD1; J: TRBJ2-3; CDR3: CASSVGDRSTDTQYF
V: TRBV29-1; D: .; J: TRBJ1-1; CDR3: CSVLVMNTEAFF
V: TRBV24-1; D: .; J: TRBJ2-3; CDR3: CATSDFYSTDTQYF
V: TRBV4-1; D: .; J: TRBJ2-6; CDR3: CASSQESLIVSGANVLTF
V: TRBV7-9; D: TRBD1; J: TRBJ1-6; CDR3: CASSSTPTGVRDSPLHF